These 28 T cell receptor beta chains originate from one sample sequenced in a study of blood T cell repertoires in COVID-19. TCRdb's copy holds only in-frame clones and misses some; the assay was immunoSEQ multiplex PCR. The repertoire has around 220,000 clones, approximately 90% of them found once; the top ten carry 2% to 2.5%. Sequenced material: peripheral blood. The receptors derive from a woman in her forties who had recovered from COVID-19.

Remarks on this clone: The same CDR3 arises from other DNA sequences in this sample as well. This chain uses TRBV7-8 with TRBJ2-3, with D tentatively TRBD2 (5 bases). In germline, CDR1 is SGHVS, CDR2 FQNEAQ. Trimming stripped 5 bases from V and 2 bases from J, with 20 bases between. CDR3 size: 17 residues. The CDR3 here is CASSLIVGGGDTDTQYF. In nucleotides, the CDR3 is TGTGCCAGCAGCCTCATCGTCGGCGGAGGAGACACAGATACGCAGTATTTT.

V is TRBV7-3 and J is TRBJ2-3, with no clear D. CDR1 and CDR2 from the germline V gene are SGHTA and FQGTGA. Trimming pared 1 base from V and 5 bases from J, leaving 10 bases between. The CDR3 is 14 amino acids. The CDR3 DNA reads as TGTGCCAGCAGCTTAAGTTACGCGAAAGATACGCAGTATTTT. Protein product: CASSLSYAKDTQYF.

This chain uses TRBV12-5 with TRBJ2-7; maybe TRBD1 (6 bases). The germline CDR1 and CDR2 sequences are LGHNT and FRNRAP. The CDR3 is made up of 15 amino acids. Trimming stripped 4 bases from V and 3 bases from J, with 16 bases between. CDR3 nucleotide sequence: TGTGCTAGTGGTTCCCCAAACCGGACAGTCTACGAGCAGTACTTC. Encoded protein: CASGSPNRTVYEQYF.

The chain couples TRBV5-1 to TRBJ2-2; 11 nucleotides match TRBD2. J gave up 4 bases and V 4 bases, and 6 bases lay outside the gene matches. This CDR3 region has 16 residues. CDR1 is SGHRS, CDR2 YFSETQ, per germline. The CDR3 DNA follows: TGCGCCAGCAGCAGAACTAGCGGGGGCCTCACCGGGGAGCTGTTTTTT. Protein product: CASSRTSGGLTGELFF.

This clone was recorded a few times. The V call is TRBV3-1 (or the pseudogene TRBV3-2), the J call TRBJ2-6; 16 nucleotides match TRBD2. CDR3 length: 18 residues. Trimming cost V 6 bases and J 4 bases; bases outside gene matches: 6. The germline V gene has CDR1 LGHDT and CDR2 YNNKEL (reference sequence). Here the CDR3 DNA reads TGTGCCAGCAGAGCGGGACTAGCGGGGGGGCTAGGGGCCAACGTCCTGACTTTC. Translated: CASRAGLAGGLGANVLTF.

The table lists this clone with a few counts. The chain combines TRBV19 with TRBJ1-5; D gene unclear. V was shortened by 5 bases and J by 4 bases, with 12 bases between the two germline ends. Germline V lookup: CDR1 LNHDA, CDR2 SQIVND (reference sequence). The CDR3 has 14 amino acids. CDR3 DNA sequence: TGTGCCAGTAGTCCAGGTCGATTGAATCAGCCCCAGCATTTT. Translated, it gives CASSPGRLNQPQHF.

With regard to this clone: The same CDR3 can be traced to other DNA sequences in this sample. The chain links TRBV28 to TRBJ1-1; D not resolved. From germline, CDR1 is MDHEN and CDR2 SYDVKM. CDR3 length equals 12 residues. Trimming pared 3 bases from V and 2 bases from J, leaving 4 bases between. The CDR3 region has the DNA TGTGCCAGCAGTTTGTTAAACACTGAAGCTTTCTTT. It translates to CASSLLNTEAFF.

This clone was recorded only once. The V call is TRBV7-2, the J call TRBJ2-7, with D possibly matching TRBD1 (6 bases). V gave up 3 bases and J gave up 4 bases, with 16 bases separating them. The CDR3 sequence is 15 residues long. Germline lookup yields CDR1 SGHTA and CDR2 FQGNSA. The CDR3 DNA reads as TGTGCCAGCAGCTTGACGCAGGGGCTAACTTACGAGCAGTACTTC. Amino acids: CASSLTQGLTYEQYF. Based on the CDR3 plus reference TRBV7-2 and TRBJ2-7, the full variable domain is GAGVSQSPSNKVTEKGKDVELRCDPISGHTALYWYRQSLGQGLEFLIYFQGNSAPDKSGLPSDRFSAERTGGSVSTLTIQRTQQEDSAVYLCASSLTQGLTYEQYFGPGTRLTVT.

The rearrangement uses TRBV11-3 and TRBJ2-5; 14 positions agree with TRBD2. CDR1 is SGHNT, CDR2 YENEEA, per germline. The CDR3 runs to 17 residues. With 1 base clipped from V and 6 bases from J, the junction kept 7 bases outside the gene matches. The CDR3 sequence: CASSLGGTSGSEKTQYF. The CDR3 DNA is TGTGCCAGCAGCTTAGGAGGGACTAGCGGGAGTGAGAAGACCCAGTACTTC.

The V gene is TRBV19, the J gene TRBJ1-3; 8 positions agree with TRBD1. The trim removed 4 bases at V and 6 bases at J, leaving 8 bases unmatched. The germline gives CDR1 LNHDA, CDR2 SQIVND (reference sequence). The CDR3 contains 15 residues. The CDR3, as DNA: TGTGCCAGTAGTACGTCGGGACAGGAGGCAAACACCATATATTTT. This sequence encodes CASSTSGQEANTIYF. The variable domain in full, completed from reference TRBV19 and TRBJ1-3, reads DGGITQSPKYLFRKEGQNVTLSCEQNLNHDAMYWYRQDPGQGLRLIYYSQIVNDFQKGDIAEGYSVSREKKESFPLTVTSAQKNPTAFYLCASSTSGQEANTIYFGEGSWLTVV.

The J gene is TRBJ2-5, the V gene TRBV6-5; TRBD1 aligns across 7 bases. J gave up 2 bases and V 6 bases, and 6 bases lay outside the gene matches. The germline V gene has CDR1 MNHEY and CDR2 SVGAGI. CDR3 length equals 14 residues. The CDR3 sequence is CASSWDSLQETQYF. The CDR3, as DNA: TGTGCCAGCAGCTGGGACAGCTTACAAGAGACCCAGTACTTC.

The chain employs TRBV7-2 and TRBJ2-1, with 8 bases matching TRBD2. This CDR3 is built from 16 residues. Looked up from germline, CDR1 is SGHTA and CDR2 is FQGNSA. V was clipped by 1 base and J by 4 bases; unmatched bases: 6. The CDR3 DNA is TGTGCCAGCAGCTTAGGTCTAGCGGGTCGGTACAATGAGCAGTTCTTC. It translates to CASSLGLAGRYNEQFF.

With regard to this clone: Different DNA sequences within this sample yield the same CDR3. The chain uses TRBV30 and TRBJ2-5, with a possible D match to TRBD2 (5 bases). V shed 0 bases and J shed 5 bases, with 7 bases lying between them. The germline CDR1 and CDR2 sequences are GTSNPN and SVGIG (reference sequence). There are 12 residues in the CDR3. CDR3 in amino acids: CAWSVRGETQYF. CDR3 sequence (DNA): TGTGCCTGGAGTGTTAGAGGGGAGACCCAGTACTTC.

This clone was seen once. The rearrangement joins TRBV9 to TRBJ2-6; D may be TRBD1 (5 bases). This CDR3 has 17 amino acids. CDR1 and CDR2 (germline): SGDLS, YYNGEE. V was cut by 0 bases and J by 0 bases, with 10 bases left in between. DNA for the CDR3: TGTGCCAGCAGCGTAGATGGACAAATCTCTGGGGCCAACGTCCTGACTTTC. This codes for CASSVDGQISGANVLTF.

J is TRBJ2-5 and V is TRBV12-3 or TRBV12-4, with D possibly being TRBD1 (5 bases). The CDR3 contains 13 residues. The V and J ends lost 5 bases and 5 bases respectively, with 12 bases between them. The CDR3 DNA follows: TGTGCCAGCAGTCTCAGGGTATTGGAGACCCAGTACTTC. It encodes CASSLRVLETQYF.

The chain is built from TRBV24-1 and TRBJ2-1, with 9 positions matching TRBD2. The germline V gene encodes CDR1 KGHDR and CDR2 SFDVKD. J lost 7 bases, V lost 5 bases, and 14 bases had no gene match. The length of the CDR3 is 17 residues. This CDR3 reads CATSARAGGPRGNEQFF. CDR3 DNA: TGTGCCACCAGTGCTCGGGCGGGAGGGCCGAGAGGGAATGAGCAGTTCTTC.

This chain joins TRBV28 and TRBJ1-2; no definite D call. This CDR3 is built from 13 residues. Deletions cut 2 bases from V and 7 bases from J, with 11 bases between. Germline V gene sequence: CDR1 MDHEN, CDR2 SYDVKM. The CDR3 is CASSLGGPVGYTF. In DNA, the CDR3 is TGTGCCAGCAGTTTAGGCGGTCCGGTTGGCTACACCTTC.

V and J are TRBV9 and TRBJ2-3; 8 positions match TRBD1. The V gene end was trimmed by 0 bases and the J gene end by 3 bases; junction bases not matched to a gene: 9. Germline V CDR1 and CDR2: SGDLS, YYNGEE. There are 17 residues in the CDR3. The CDR3 here is CASSVGTGIALTDTQYF. The CDR3 nucleotides read TGTGCCAGCAGCGTAGGGACAGGGATAGCTTTAACAGATACGCAGTATTTT.

V is TRBV28 and J is TRBJ1-2, with 8 positions matching TRBD1. This CDR3 has 14 amino acids. The J segment lost 6 bases and the V segment lost 4 bases, leaving 7 bases of the junction unmatched. Looked up from germline, CDR1 is MDHEN and CDR2 is SYDVKM. This CDR3 is CASSSSGGADGYTF. The DNA for the CDR3 is TGTGCCAGCAGTTCTTCAGGGGGCGCGGATGGCTACACCTTC.

The J gene is TRBJ2-3, the V gene TRBV28, with D unclear. V lost 5 bases and J 6 bases, leaving 15 bases between the germline ends. The germline V gene has CDR1 MDHEN and CDR2 SYDVKM. The CDR3 is 14 amino acids. The CDR3 DNA reads TGTGCCAGCAGTCCTCTCGCGTCGTCGGATACGCAGTATTTT. It encodes CASSPLASSDTQYF.

This sequence joins TRBV5-1 and TRBJ2-4; 8 nucleotides agree with TRBD1. The CDR3 is 15 amino acids. V trimming: 0 bases; J trimming: 8 bases; junction bases outside the gene matches: 7. Germline V gene lookup returns CDR1 SGHRS and CDR2 YFSETQ. The DNA for the CDR3 is TGCGCCAGCAGCTTGGAGGCAGGGGGCGGGTACATTCAGTACTTC. Protein: CASSLEAGGGYIQYF. Drawing the rest from reference TRBV5-1 and TRBJ2-4, the complete variable domain is KAGVTQTPRYLIKTRGQQVTLSCSPISGHRSVSWYQQTPGQGLQFLFEYFSETQRNKGNFPGRFSGRQFSNSRSEMNVSTLELGDSALYLCASSLEAGGGYIQYFGAGTRLSVL.

V and J are TRBV6-4 and TRBJ2-1; weak D call: TRBD2 (5 bases). This CDR3 is built from 15 residues. Deletions cut 3 bases from V and 2 bases from J, with 11 bases between. Germline CDR1 is MRHNA and CDR2 is SNTAGT. The CDR3 reads CASSEVSGTYNEQFF. As DNA, the CDR3 is TGTGCCAGCAGTGAGGTGTCGGGGACCTACAATGAGCAGTTCTTC.

This sequence joins TRBV7-2 and TRBJ1-4; D is uncertain. The CDR3 runs to 15 residues. V dropped 4 bases and J dropped 6 bases, with 15 bases sitting between them. Germline V CDR1 and CDR2: SGHTA, FQGNSA. CDR3 sequence (DNA): TGTGCCAGCAGCTCAAACAAATTGACTCATGAAAAACTGTTTTTT. This gives the protein CASSSNKLTHEKLFF.

About this clone itself: The sample contains more than one DNA sequence encoding this CDR3. This chain connects TRBV20-1 to TRBJ1-2; tentatively, D is TRBD1 (5 bases). V shed 3 bases and J shed 6 bases, with 5 bases lying between them. The germline V gene encodes CDR1 DFQATT and CDR2 SNEGSKA (reference sequence). This CDR3 has 10 amino acids. This CDR3 is CSASRDGYTF. In nucleotides, the CDR3 is TGCAGTGCTAGCAGGGATGGCTACACCTTC.

The chain employs TRBV5-5 and TRBJ1-2; no clear D. V was cut by 0 bases and J by 3 bases, with 12 bases left in between. This CDR3 is 15 amino acids long. The germline V gene has CDR1 SGHKS and CDR2 YYEKEE (reference sequence). CDR3 region: CASSLVGVSHYGYTF. The CDR3 DNA reads as TGTGCCAGCAGCTTGGTTGGTGTGAGCCACTATGGCTACACCTTC.

The chain joins TRBV4-3 to TRBJ2-7; TRBD2 aligns across 9 bases. The CDR3 contains 14 residues. Germline V lookup: CDR1 LGHNA, CDR2 YSLEER. V shed 3 bases and J 2 bases; nucleotides not matched to a gene: 2. CDR3 protein: CASSQASGAYEQYF. DNA for the CDR3: TGCGCCAGCAGCCAGGCTAGCGGGGCCTACGAGCAGTACTTC.

This clone was detected only a few times. The chain links TRBV7-2 to TRBJ2-3; 14 positions agree with TRBD2. The CDR3 spans 18 residues. In germline, CDR1 is SGHTA, CDR2 FQGNSA. V lost 3 bases, J lost 1 base, and 6 bases stayed unmatched. The CDR3 DNA is TGTGCCAGCAGCTTCGGGACTAGCGGGAGTTGGGGCACAGATACGCAGTATTTT. Encoded protein: CASSFGTSGSWGTDTQYF.

This clone was found a few times. The chain combines TRBV11-3 with TRBJ1-1; 9 nucleotides align to TRBD1. CDR3 length: 15 amino acids. The germline gives CDR1 SGHNT, CDR2 YENEEA. Germline trimming cut 2 bases from V and 7 bases from J; bases unmatched to any gene: 8. The CDR3 loop reads CASSLLSGQGIEAFF. DNA of the CDR3: TGTGCCAGCAGCTTATTGAGCGGACAGGGGATTGAAGCTTTCTTT.